These T cell receptor beta chains were read from a single sample in a study of blood T cell repertoires in COVID-19. The data were produced by immunoSEQ multiplex PCR, yet TCRdb's version contains in-frame clones alone and is incomplete. The sample consists of roughly 260,000 clones, around nine tenths of them appearing once. The sequenced material came from peripheral blood. Source of these receptors: a woman in her 30s with COVID-19, enrolled during active disease. The CDR3 runs from the conserved cysteine through the conserved F or W. The order of the fields is V gene, J gene, D gene, clone size, CDR3 DNA, CDR3 protein. The D gene is left open where the match is weak. Expanded clones get a size class; other rows say once, few or many, or leave the size out.

>TRBV28|TRBJ1-1|.|.
TGTGCCAGCGGGGGGTTGAACACTGAAGCTTTCTTT
CASGGLNTEAFF
>TRBV10-3|TRBJ1-2|TRBD1|.
TGTGCCATCAGTGAGTCTGCGGGACAGTACCTCCCGCCCACCTTC
CAISESAGQYLPPTF
>TRBV28|TRBJ1-5|TRBD1|.
TGTGCCAGCAGTTTATCCAGACAGGGTAGCAATCAGCCCCAGCATTTT
CASSLSRQGSNQPQHF
>TRBV19|TRBJ2-6|.|.
TGTGCCACCGTAGACAGGCCCGCCGGTGGGGCCAACGTCCTGACTTTC
CATVDRPAGGANVLTF
>TRBV28|TRBJ2-7|TRBD1|.
TGTGCCAGCAGTTTGGGGGACAGATTCGGCGAGCAGTACTTC
CASSLGDRFGEQYF
>TRBV5-4|TRBJ1-6|.|.
TGTGCCAGCAGCTCTGCAGGGGAGGGTCATAATTCACCCCTCCACTTT
CASSSAGEGHNSPLHF
>TRBV6-5|TRBJ2-5|TRBD1|.
TGTGCCAGCAGAGGACAGGGTGAGGCAGAGACCCAGTACTTC
CASRGQGEAETQYF
>TRBV5-1|TRBJ2-7|TRBD1|.
TGCGCCAGCAGCTTGGTACAGGGGGCGTACGAGCAGTACTTC
CASSLVQGAYEQYF
>TRBV11-2|TRBJ2-7|TRBD2|.
TGTGCCAGCGGCCTGGCGATATGGGCGGGAGAAGAGCAGTACTTC
CASGLAIWAGEEQYF
>TRBV7-2|TRBJ2-1|TRBD2|once
TGTGCCAGCAGCTCTAGCTCAGCTAGCGGGAGTGTCTATGAGCAGTTCTTC
CASSSSSASGSVYEQFF
>TRBV4-1|TRBJ2-1|TRBD2|.
TGCGCCAGCAGCCAGACAAGGACTAGCCCACTTTCAGGGGAGCAGTTCTTC
CASSQTRTSPLSGEQFF
>TRBV5-1|TRBJ2-1|.|.
TGCGCCAGCAGCCCCCCCAGCGTCCATGAGCAGTTCTTC
CASSPPSVHEQFF
>TRBV6-2/TRBV6-3|TRBJ1-2|.|.
TGTGCCAGCAGTTACGGTCGGAACTATGGCTACACCTTC
CASSYGRNYGYTF
>TRBV19|TRBJ1-5|TRBD1|.
TGTGCCAGTACGGACAGGGGTGGCCAGCCCCAGCATTTT
CASTDRGGQPQHF
>TRBV19|TRBJ1-3|.|.
TGTGCCAGTAGCTCCAGGGCCTCTGGAAACACCATATATTTT
CASSSRASGNTIYF
>TRBV4-2|TRBJ2-6|.|few
TGTGCCAGCAGCCAAGCTTTCCAGGGAACTGGGGCCAACGTCCTGACTTTC
CASSQAFQGTGANVLTF
>TRBV6-5|TRBJ1-1|.|.
TGTGCCAGCCTTAGTGGGAACACTGAAGCTTTCTTT
CASLSGNTEAFF
>TRBV28|TRBJ2-3|.|once
TGTGCCAGCAGTTCGGGAGCCACAGATACGCAGTATTTT
CASSSGATDTQYF
>TRBV27|TRBJ2-7|.|.
TGTGCCAGCAGTTTAAGGAGGGGCTCCTACGAGCAGTACTTC
CASSLRRGSYEQYF